This T cell receptor (beta chain) was identified during a study of T cells after yellow fever vaccination. Study-wide results and limits: In post-booster samples, most primary-vaccination clones reappeared (roughly 96% CD4, over 70% CD8). Clonotype sharing between CD4 and CD8 compartments was small.

MiXCR was run by TCRdb on the 5' RACE reads, yielding one entry per CDR3 protein. The sample gives 150,000 to 200,000 distinct CDR3 sequences, about a tenth of which show up once; roughly a third is in the top ten. V was pared by 4 bases and J by 4 bases, with 8 bases between. This CDR3 has 13 amino acids. CDR1 and CDR2 (germline): MRHNA, SNTAGT. Details on this clonotype: Its antigen is as yet unknown.

The V and J genes are TRBV6-4 and TRBJ1-5; D remains unclear. The clonotype originates from a man between 18 and 35 years old who received the YFV17D yellow fever vaccine. The sequencing here drew on CD8+ T cells sorted from PBMCs, taken 45 days after the yellow fever booster vaccination. CDR3: CASSASMNQPQHF. In nucleotides, the CDR3 is TGTGCCAGCAGTGCTTCGATGAATCAGCCCCAGCATTTT.